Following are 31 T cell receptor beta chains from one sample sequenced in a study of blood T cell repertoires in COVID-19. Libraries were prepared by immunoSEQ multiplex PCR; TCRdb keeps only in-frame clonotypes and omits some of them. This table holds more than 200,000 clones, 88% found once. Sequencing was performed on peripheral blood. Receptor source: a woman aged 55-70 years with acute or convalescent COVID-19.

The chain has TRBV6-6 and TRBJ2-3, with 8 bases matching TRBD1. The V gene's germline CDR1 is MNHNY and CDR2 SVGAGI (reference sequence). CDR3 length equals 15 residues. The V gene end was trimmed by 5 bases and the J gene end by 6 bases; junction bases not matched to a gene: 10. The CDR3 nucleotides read TGTGCCAGCAGTGACAGGGGACCTGGGGCGGATACGCAGTATTTT. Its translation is CASSDRGPGADTQYF.

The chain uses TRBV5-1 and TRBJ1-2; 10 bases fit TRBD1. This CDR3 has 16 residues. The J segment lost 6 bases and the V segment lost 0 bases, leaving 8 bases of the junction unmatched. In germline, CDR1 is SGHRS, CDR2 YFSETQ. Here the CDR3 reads CASSLATGQGLNGYTF. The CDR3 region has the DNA TGCGCCAGCAGCTTGGCTACGGGACAGGGGCTAAATGGCTACACCTTC.

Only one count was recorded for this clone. CDR3 region: CASSRRTGQAGGREQYF. The CDR3, as DNA: TGCGCCAGCAGCCGAAGAACAGGGCAAGCGGGAGGTCGAGAGCAGTACTTC. This chain joins TRBV4-3 and TRBJ2-7, with 9 positions matching TRBD2. Germline V gene sequence: CDR1 LGHNA, CDR2 YSLEER. The CDR3 loop spans 17 amino acids. The trim removed 4 bases at V and 7 bases at J, leaving 17 bases unmatched.

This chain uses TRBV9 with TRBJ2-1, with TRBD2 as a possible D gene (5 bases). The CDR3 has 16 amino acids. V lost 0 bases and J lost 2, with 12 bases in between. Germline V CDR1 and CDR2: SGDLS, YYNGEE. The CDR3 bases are TGTGCCAGCAGCGTAGTAGAGGCTAGCACCTACAATGAGCAGTTCTTC. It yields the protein CASSVVEASTYNEQFF.

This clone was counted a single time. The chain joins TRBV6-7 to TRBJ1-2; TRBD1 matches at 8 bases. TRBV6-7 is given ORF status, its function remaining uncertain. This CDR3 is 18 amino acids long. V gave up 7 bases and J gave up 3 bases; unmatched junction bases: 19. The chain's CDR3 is CASTFRGRTGHFYYGYTF. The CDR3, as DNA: TGTGCCAGCACCTTCAGGGGGCGGACAGGCCATTTTTACTATGGCTACACCTTC.

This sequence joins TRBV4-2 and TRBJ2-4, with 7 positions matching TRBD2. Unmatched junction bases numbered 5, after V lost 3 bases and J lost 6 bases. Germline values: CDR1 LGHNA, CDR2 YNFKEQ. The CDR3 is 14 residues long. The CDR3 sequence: CASSQPGGGNIQYF. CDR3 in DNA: TGTGCCAGCAGCCAGCCGGGGGGAGGAAACATTCAGTACTTC.

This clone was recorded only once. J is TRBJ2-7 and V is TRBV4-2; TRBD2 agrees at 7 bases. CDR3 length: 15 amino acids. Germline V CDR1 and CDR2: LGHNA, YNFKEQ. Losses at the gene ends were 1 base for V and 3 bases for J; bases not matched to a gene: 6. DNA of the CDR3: TGTGCCAGCAGCCAAGGCGCGGGGGTAGGCTACGAGCAGTACTTC. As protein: CASSQGAGVGYEQYF.

The CDR3 loop reads CASSYSYSEADTQYF. The CDR3 region has the DNA TGTGCCAGCAGTTACTCATATAGCGAAGCAGATACGCAGTATTTT. V is TRBV6-5 and J is TRBJ2-3; D possibly corresponds to TRBD2 (5 bases). The germline V gene encodes CDR1 MNHEY and CDR2 SVGAGI. This CDR3 comprises 15 residues. Trimming took off 0 bases at V and 4 bases at J, with 11 bases between the two ends.

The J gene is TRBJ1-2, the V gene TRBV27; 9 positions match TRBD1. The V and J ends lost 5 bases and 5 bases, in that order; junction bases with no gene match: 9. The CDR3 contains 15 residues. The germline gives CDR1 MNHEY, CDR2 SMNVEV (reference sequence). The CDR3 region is CASSAPGQGAYGYTF. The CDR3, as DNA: TGTGCCAGCAGTGCACCGGGACAGGGCGCTTATGGCTACACCTTC.

The CDR3 loop is CASGFGSTGNQPQHF. The CDR3 bases are TGTGCTAGTGGTTTTGGGAGCACTGGCAATCAGCCCCAGCATTTT. J is TRBJ1-5 and V is TRBV12-5; D is ambiguous. Between the trimmed V and J ends, which lost 3 bases and 2 bases, there was a span of 11 bases. CDR3 length: 15 amino acids. Per the germline V gene, CDR1 is LGHNT and CDR2 is FRNRAP.

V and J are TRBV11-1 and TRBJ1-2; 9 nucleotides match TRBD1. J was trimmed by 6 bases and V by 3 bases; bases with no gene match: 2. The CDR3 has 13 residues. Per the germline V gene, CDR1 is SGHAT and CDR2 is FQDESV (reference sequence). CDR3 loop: CASSFRTGDGYTF. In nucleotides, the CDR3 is TGTGCCAGCAGCTTTAGGACAGGGGATGGCTACACCTTC.

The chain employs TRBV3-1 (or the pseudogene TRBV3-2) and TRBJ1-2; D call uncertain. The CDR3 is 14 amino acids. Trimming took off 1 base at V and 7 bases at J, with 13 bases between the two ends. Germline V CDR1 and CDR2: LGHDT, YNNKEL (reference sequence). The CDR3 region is CASSQVAETGGYTF. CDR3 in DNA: TGTGCCAGCAGCCAAGTCGCGGAAACTGGTGGCTACACCTTC.

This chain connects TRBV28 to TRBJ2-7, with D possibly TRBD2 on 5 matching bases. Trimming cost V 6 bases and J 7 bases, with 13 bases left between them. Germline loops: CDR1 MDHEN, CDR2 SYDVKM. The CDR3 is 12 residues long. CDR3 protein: CASSTPGREQYF. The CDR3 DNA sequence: TGTGCCAGCAGCACTCCTGGGAGAGAGCAGTACTTC.

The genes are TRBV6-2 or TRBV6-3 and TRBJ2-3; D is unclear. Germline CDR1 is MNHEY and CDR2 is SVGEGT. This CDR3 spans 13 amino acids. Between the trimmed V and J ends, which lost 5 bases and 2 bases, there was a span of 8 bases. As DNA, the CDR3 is TGTGCCAGCAGTAACTTCCTCACAGATACGCAGTATTTT. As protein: CASSNFLTDTQYF.

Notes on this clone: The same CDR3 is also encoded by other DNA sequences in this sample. The DNA for the CDR3 is TGTGCCAGCAGCTTGGGGGGACAGGGACCCTACGAGCAGTACTTC. This codes for CASSLGGQGPYEQYF. The V and J genes are TRBV5-4 and TRBJ2-7; 9 positions agree with TRBD1. V gave up 0 bases and J gave up 2 bases; unmatched junction bases: 3. The CDR3 runs to 15 residues. In germline, CDR1 is SGHNT, CDR2 YYREEE (reference sequence).

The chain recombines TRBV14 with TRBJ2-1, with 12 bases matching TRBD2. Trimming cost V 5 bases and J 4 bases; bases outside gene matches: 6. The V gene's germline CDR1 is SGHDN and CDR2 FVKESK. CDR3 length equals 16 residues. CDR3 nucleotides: TGTGCCAGCAGCTTTCTAGCGGGAGGGCCGTACAATGAGCAGTTCTTC. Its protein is CASSFLAGGPYNEQFF.

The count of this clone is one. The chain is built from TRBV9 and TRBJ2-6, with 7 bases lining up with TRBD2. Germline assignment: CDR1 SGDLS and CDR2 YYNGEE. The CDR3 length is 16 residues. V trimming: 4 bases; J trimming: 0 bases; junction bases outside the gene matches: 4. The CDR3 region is CASSPRGVSGANVLTF. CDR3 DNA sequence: TGTGCCAGCAGCCCCCGGGGGGTCTCTGGGGCCAACGTCCTGACTTTC. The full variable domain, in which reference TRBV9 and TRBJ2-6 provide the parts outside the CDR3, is DSGVTQTPKHLITATGQRVTLRCSPRSGDLSVYWYQQSLDQGLQFLIQYYNGEERAKGNILERFSAQQFPDLHSELNLSSLELGDSALYFCASSPRGVSGANVLTFGAGSRLTVL.

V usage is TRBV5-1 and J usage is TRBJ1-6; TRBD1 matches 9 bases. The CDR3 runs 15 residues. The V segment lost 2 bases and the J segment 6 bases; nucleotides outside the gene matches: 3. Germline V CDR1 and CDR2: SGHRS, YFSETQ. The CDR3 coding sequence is TGCGCCAGCAGCTTTGACAGGGGGACTAATTCACCCCTCCACTTT. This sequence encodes CASSFDRGTNSPLHF.

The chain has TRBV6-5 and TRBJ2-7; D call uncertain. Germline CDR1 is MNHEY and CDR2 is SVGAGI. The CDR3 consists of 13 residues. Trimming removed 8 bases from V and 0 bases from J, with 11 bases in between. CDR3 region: CASEVQNSYEQYF. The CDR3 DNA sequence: TGTGCCAGCGAAGTCCAGAACTCCTACGAGCAGTACTTC.

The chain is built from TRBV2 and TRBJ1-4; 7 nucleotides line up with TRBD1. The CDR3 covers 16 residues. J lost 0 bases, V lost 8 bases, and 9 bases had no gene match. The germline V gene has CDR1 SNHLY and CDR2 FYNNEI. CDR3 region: CASGRDSATTNEKLFF. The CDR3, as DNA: TGTGCCAGCGGACGGGACAGCGCTACAACTAATGAAAAACTGTTTTTT. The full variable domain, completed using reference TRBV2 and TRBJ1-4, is EPEVTQTPSHQVTQMGQEVILRCVPISNHLYFYWYRQILGQKVEFLVSFYNNEISEKSEIFDDQFSVERPDGSNFTLKIRSTKLEDSAMYFCASGRDSATTNEKLFFGSGTQLSVL.

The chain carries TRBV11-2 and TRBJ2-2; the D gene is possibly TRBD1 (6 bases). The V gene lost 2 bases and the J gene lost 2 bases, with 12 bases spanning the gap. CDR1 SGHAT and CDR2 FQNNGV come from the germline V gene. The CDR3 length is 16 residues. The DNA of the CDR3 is TGTGCCAGCAGCTTATTTCCCAGGGGAAACACCGGGGAGCTGTTTTTT. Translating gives CASSLFPRGNTGELFF.

The CDR3, as DNA: TGTGCCACCAGCAGAGATTATACAGGGAGCGGGAGCCAGCCCCAGCATTTT. Protein sequence: CATSRDYTGSGSQPQHF. The genes are TRBV15 and TRBJ1-5; perhaps TRBD1 as D (6 bases). The CDR3 contains 17 residues. The V end lost 0 bases, the J end lost 7 bases, and 19 bases lay between the germline ends. Germline V gene lookup returns CDR1 LNHNV and CDR2 YYDKDF (reference sequence).

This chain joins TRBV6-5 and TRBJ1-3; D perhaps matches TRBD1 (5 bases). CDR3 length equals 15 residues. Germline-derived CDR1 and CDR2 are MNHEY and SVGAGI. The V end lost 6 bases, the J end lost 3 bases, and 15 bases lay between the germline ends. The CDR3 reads CASSQIREGGNTIYF. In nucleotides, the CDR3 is TGTGCCAGCAGCCAGATCAGGGAGGGTGGAAACACCATATATTTT.

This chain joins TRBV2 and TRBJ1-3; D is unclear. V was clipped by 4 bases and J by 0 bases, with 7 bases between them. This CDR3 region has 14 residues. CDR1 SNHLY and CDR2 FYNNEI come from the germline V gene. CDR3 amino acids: CASSAFGSGNTIYF. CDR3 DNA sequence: TGTGCCAGCAGTGCTTTCGGCTCTGGAAACACCATATATTTT.

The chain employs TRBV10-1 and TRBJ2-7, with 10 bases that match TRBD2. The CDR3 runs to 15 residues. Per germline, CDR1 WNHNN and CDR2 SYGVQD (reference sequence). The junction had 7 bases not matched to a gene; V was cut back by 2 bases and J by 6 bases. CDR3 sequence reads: CASSEGLAGAGEQYF. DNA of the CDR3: TGCGCCAGCAGTGAGGGGCTAGCGGGGGCAGGCGAGCAGTACTTC.

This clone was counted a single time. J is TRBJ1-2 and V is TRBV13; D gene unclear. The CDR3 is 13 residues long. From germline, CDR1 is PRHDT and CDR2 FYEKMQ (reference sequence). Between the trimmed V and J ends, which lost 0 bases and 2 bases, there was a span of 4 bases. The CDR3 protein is CASSLGSNYGYTF. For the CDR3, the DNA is TGTGCCAGCAGCTTAGGGTCGAACTATGGCTACACCTTC. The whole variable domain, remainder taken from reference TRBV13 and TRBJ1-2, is AAGVIQSPRHLIKEKRETATLKCYPIPRHDTVYWYQQGPGQDPQFLISFYEKMQSDKGSIPDRFSAQQFSDYHSELNMSSLELGDSALYFCASSLGSNYGYTFGSGTRLTVV.

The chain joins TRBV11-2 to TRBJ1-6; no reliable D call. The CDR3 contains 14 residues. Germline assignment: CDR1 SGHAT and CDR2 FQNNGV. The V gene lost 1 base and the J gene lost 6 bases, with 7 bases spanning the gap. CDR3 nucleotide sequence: TGTGCCAGCAGCTTAGGTCGGGGTAATTCACCCCTCCACTTT. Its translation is CASSLGRGNSPLHF.

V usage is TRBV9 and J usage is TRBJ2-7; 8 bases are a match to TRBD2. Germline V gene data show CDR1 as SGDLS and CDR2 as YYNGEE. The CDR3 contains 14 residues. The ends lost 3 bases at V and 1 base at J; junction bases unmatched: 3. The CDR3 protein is CASSGREGSYEQYF. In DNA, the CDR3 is TGTGCCAGCAGCGGCCGGGAGGGTTCCTACGAGCAGTACTTC.

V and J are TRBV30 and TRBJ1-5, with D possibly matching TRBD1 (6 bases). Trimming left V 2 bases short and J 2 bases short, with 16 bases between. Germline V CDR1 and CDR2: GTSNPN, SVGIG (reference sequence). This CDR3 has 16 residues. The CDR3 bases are TGTGCCTGGAGTCTCAGGGGTGGATCAGGCAATCAGCCCCAGCATTTT. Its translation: CAWSLRGGSGNQPQHF.

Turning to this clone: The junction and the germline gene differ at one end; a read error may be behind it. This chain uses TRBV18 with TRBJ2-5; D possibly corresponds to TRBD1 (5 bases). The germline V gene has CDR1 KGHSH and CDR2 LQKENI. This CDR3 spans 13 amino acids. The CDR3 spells CASSRGHQETQYF. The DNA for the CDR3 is TGTGCCAGCAGCCGAGGACACCAGGAGACCCAGTACTTC.

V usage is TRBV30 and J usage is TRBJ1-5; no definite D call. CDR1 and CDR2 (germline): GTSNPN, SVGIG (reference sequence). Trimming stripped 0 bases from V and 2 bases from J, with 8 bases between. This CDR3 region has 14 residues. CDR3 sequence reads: CAWSVRGGNQPQHF. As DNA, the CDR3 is TGTGCCTGGAGTGTTAGAGGCGGCAATCAGCCCCAGCATTTT.